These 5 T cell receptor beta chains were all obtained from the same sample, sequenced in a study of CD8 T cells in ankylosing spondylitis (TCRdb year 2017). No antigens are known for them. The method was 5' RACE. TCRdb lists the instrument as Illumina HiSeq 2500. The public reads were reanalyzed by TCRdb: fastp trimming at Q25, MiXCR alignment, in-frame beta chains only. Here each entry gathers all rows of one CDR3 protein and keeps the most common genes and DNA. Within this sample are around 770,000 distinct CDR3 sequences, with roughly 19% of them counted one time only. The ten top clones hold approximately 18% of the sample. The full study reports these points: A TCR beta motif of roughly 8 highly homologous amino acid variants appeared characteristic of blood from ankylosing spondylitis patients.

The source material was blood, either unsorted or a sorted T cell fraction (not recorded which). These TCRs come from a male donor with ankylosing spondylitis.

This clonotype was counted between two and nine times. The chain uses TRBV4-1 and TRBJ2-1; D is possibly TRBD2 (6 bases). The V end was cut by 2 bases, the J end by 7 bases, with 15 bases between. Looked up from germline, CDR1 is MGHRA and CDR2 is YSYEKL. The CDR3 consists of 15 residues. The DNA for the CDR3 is TGCGCCAGCAGCCAACTCCCGGCGGGGAATAATGAGCAGTTCTTC. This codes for CASSQLPAGNNEQFF.

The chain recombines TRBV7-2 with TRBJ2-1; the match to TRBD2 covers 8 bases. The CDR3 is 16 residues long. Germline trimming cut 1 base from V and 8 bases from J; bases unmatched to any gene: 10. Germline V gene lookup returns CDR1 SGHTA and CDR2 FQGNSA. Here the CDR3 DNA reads TGTGCCAGCAGCTTAGGGATAGCGGGATGGATCCATGAGCAGTTCTTC. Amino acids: CASSLGIAGWIHEQFF.

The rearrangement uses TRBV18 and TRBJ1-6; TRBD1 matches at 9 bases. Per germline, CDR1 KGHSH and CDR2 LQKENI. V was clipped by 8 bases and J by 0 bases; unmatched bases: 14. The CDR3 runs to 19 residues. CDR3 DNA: TGTGCCAGCAGCATAGTGCCCGGGACAGGGAGCTCCTATAATTCACCCCTCCACTTT. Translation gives CASSIVPGTGSSYNSPLHF. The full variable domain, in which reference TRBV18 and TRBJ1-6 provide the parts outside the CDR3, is NAGVMQNPRHLVRRRGQEARLRCSPMKGHSHVYWYRQLPEEGLKFMVYLQKENIIDESGMPKERFSAEFPKEGPSILRIQQVVRGDSAAYFCASSIVPGTGSSYNSPLHFGNGTRLTVT.

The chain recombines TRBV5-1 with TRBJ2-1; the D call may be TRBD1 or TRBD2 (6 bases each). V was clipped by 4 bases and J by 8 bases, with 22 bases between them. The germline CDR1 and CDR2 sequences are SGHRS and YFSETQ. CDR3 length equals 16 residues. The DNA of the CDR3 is TGCGCCAGCAGCCTGGTGTTGGTACAGGGAGGCTATGAGCAGTTCTTC. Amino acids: CASSLVLVQGGYEQFF.

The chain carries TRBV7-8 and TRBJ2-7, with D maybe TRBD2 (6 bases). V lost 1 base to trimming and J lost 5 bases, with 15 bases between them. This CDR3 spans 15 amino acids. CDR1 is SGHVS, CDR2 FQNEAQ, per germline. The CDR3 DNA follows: TGTGCCAGCAGCTTAGATGGTAGGACTACCCACGAGCAGTACTTC. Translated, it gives CASSLDGRTTHEQYF.